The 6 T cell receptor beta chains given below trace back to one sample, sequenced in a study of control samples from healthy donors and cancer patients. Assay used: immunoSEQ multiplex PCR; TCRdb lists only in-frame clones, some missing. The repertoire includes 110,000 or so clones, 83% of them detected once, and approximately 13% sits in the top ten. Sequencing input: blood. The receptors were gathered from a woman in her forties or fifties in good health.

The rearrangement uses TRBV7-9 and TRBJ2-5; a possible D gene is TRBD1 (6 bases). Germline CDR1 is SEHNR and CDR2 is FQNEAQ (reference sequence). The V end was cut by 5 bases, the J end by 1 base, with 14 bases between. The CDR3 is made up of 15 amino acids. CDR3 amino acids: CASSITGTPQETQYF. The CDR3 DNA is TGTGCCAGCAGCATTACAGGGACACCCCAAGAGACCCAGTACTTC. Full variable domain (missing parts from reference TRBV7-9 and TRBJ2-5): DTGVSQNPRHKITKRGQNVTFRCDPISEHNRLYWYRQTLGQGPEFLTYFQNEAQLEKSRLLSDRFSAERPKGSFSTLEIQRTEQGDSAMYLCASSITGTPQETQYFGPGTRLLVL.

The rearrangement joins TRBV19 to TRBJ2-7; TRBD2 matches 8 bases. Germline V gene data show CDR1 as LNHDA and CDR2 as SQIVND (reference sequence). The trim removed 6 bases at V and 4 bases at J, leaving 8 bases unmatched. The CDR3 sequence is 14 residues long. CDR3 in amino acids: CASSRAGVLYEQYF. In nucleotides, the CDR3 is TGTGCCAGTAGCCGAGCGGGAGTTCTTTACGAGCAGTACTTC.

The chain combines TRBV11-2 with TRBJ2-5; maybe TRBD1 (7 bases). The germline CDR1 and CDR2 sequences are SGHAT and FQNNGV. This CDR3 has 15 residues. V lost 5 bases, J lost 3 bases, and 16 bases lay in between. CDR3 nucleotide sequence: TGTGCCAGCAGCGGACTTGCGGGACAGAAAGAGACCCAGTACTTC. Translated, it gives CASSGLAGQKETQYF. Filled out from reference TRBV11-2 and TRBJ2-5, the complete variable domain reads EAGVAQSPRYKIIEKRQSVAFWCNPISGHATLYWYQQILGQGPKLLIQFQNNGVVDDSQLPKDRFSAERLKGVDSTLKIQPAKLEDSAVYLCASSGLAGQKETQYFGPGTRLLVL.

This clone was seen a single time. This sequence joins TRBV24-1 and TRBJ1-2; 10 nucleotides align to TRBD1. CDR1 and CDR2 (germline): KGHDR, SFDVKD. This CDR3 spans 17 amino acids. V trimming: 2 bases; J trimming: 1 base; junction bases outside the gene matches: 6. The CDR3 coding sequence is TGTGCCACCAGTGATTCCCCGGGACAGGGGAGTAACTATGGCTACACCTTC. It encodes CATSDSPGQGSNYGYTF.

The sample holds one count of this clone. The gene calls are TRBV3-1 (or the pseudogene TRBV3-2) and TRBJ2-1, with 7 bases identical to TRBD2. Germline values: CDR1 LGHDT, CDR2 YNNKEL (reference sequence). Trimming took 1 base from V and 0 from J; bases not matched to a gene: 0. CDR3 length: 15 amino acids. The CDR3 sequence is CASSQGGSSYNEQFF. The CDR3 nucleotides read TGTGCCAGCAGCCAAGGCGGGAGCTCCTACAATGAGCAGTTCTTC.

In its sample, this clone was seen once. Here the CDR3 DNA reads TGTGCCAGCAGCCAGAAGGCCCTTTACTCGGACACTGAAGCTTTCTTT. The encoded protein is CASSQKALYSDTEAFF. V is TRBV3-1 (or the pseudogene TRBV3-2) and J is TRBJ1-1; D gene ambiguous. V was clipped by 3 bases and J by 3 bases, with 17 bases between them. There are 16 residues in the CDR3. Germline-derived CDR1 and CDR2 are LGHDT and YNNKEL (reference sequence).